The T cell receptor beta chain described here comes from a study of patients and donors after allogeneic stem cell transplantation. The V gene lost 3 bases and the J gene lost 5 bases, with 17 bases spanning the gap. The CDR3 totals 15 residues. Germline V gene lookup returns CDR1 SGDLS and CDR2 YYNGEE. TCRdb processed the RT-PCR reads anew with MiXCR; each CDR3 protein has one entry. In the table there are about a million distinct CDR3 sequences, around 17% of which are singletons. The J gene is TRBJ1-2, the V gene TRBV9, with D possibly being TRBD1 (6 bases). The sequencing sample was made of blood, either unsorted or a sorted T cell fraction (not recorded which). The receptor was derived from a human donor who was either an allogeneic HSCT recipient or a stem cell or donor lymphocyte infusion donor (not recorded which). It is not recorded whose cells these are; they may come from a transplant donor. The CDR3 DNA sequence: TGTGCCAGCAGCGGGTCGCAACAGGGATCGTATGGCTACACCTTC. This translates into CASSGSQQGSYGYTF. Variable domain in full (rest from reference TRBV9 and TRBJ1-2): DSGVTQTPKHLITATGQRVTLRCSPRSGDLSVYWYQQSLDQGLQFLIQYYNGEERAKGNILERFSAQQFPDLHSELNLSSLELGDSALYFCASSGSQQGSYGYTFGSGTRLTVV.